Following are 10 T cell receptor beta chains from one sample sequenced in a study of a mutant IDH1 vaccine in newly diagnosed glioma. Profiling relied on immunoSEQ multiplex PCR, and the TCRdb table lists in-frame clones only, not all of them. The sample consists of over 50,000 clones, about three quarters of them appearing once. These receptors lack a known antigen. Stated time point: week 47, end of study. Mutant IDH1 20-mer peptide, at 300 ug, made up each vaccine dose, with topical imiquimod. The material was PBMCs, obtained from a glioma patient whose treatment included an IDH1 peptide vaccine. These receptors all come from a woman aged 40 to 55 with glioma. Some clones in this sample may be carry-over from other donors' samples.

This clone was detected a few times. CDR3 sequence: CASGGGYSNQPQHF. CDR3 nucleotides: TGTGCCAGCGGGGGGGGGTATAGCAATCAGCCCCAGCATTTT. The V call is TRBV19, the J call TRBJ1-5; D is possibly TRBD1 (5 bases). This CDR3 has 14 residues. In germline, CDR1 is LNHDA, CDR2 SQIVND (reference sequence). Trimming took off 9 bases at V and 0 bases at J, with 12 bases between the two ends.

The V and J genes are TRBV5-5 and TRBJ2-7; D is undetermined. Germline values: CDR1 SGHKS, CDR2 YYEKEE (reference sequence). The CDR3 has 13 amino acids. Trimming left V 0 bases short and J 2 bases short, with 6 bases between. DNA for the CDR3: TGTGCCAGCAGCTTGGCCACCACCTACGAGCAGTACTTC. Its protein is CASSLATTYEQYF.

This rearrangement joins TRBV5-1 to TRBJ2-7; D remains unclear. Trimming cost V 0 bases and J 3 bases, with 10 bases left between them. The CDR3 is 14 residues long. From germline, CDR1 is SGHRS and CDR2 YFSETQ. CDR3 nucleotides: TGCGCCAGCAGCTTGGGGCTAGAGTTCTACGAGCAGTACTTC. It is translated as CASSLGLEFYEQYF.

The V and J genes are TRBV2 and TRBJ1-2; no clear D. CDR1 SNHLY and CDR2 FYNNEI come from the germline V gene. The length of the CDR3 is 13 residues. The germline V and J ends were trimmed by 1 base and 4 bases, with 7 bases remaining between them. The CDR3: CASSEVRTYGYTF. Written as DNA, the CDR3 is TGTGCCAGCAGTGAAGTAAGGACCTATGGCTACACCTTC.

The chain couples TRBV5-1 to TRBJ2-2, with TRBD1 as a possible D gene (5 bases). Germline loops: CDR1 SGHRS, CDR2 YFSETQ. This CDR3 comprises 14 residues. Trimming removed 5 bases at V and 0 bases at J, with 8 bases between. This CDR3 reads CASSRTTNTGELFF. CDR3 DNA sequence: TGCGCCAGCAGTAGGACAACGAACACCGGGGAGCTGTTTTTT.

V is TRBV13 and J is TRBJ2-4, with TRBD2 matching over 8 bases. J was trimmed by 4 bases and V by 0 bases; bases with no gene match: 5. The CDR3 runs to 16 residues. From germline, CDR1 is PRHDT and CDR2 FYEKMQ (reference sequence). CDR3 sequence reads: CASSLGHRGGKNIQYF. CDR3 in DNA: TGTGCCAGCAGCTTAGGCCACCGGGGGGGAAAAAACATTCAGTACTTC.

Regarding this clone: Other DNA sequences within the sample encode an identical CDR3. The CDR3 coding sequence is TGCAGCGTTGTCATGGGGGCAGAGTATGAGACCCAGTACTTC. Amino acids: CSVVMGAEYETQYF. The rearrangement links TRBV29-1 to TRBJ2-5, with D possibly TRBD1 on 6 matching bases. This CDR3 comprises 14 residues. Germline assignment: CDR1 SQVTM and CDR2 ANQGSEA. V was cut by 4 bases and J by 5 bases, with 17 bases left in between.

The V gene is TRBV19, the J gene TRBJ2-1; TRBD2 might be the D (5 bases). This CDR3 is built from 14 residues. Germline CDR1 and CDR2: LNHDA and SQIVND (reference sequence). V lost 0 bases and J lost 6, with 9 bases in between. CDR3 loop: CASSIEGGFNEQFF. Here the CDR3 DNA reads TGTGCCAGTAGTATAGAGGGCGGGTTCAATGAGCAGTTCTTC.

The V and J genes are TRBV6-6 and TRBJ1-2; D gene uncertain. The V end lost 6 bases, the J end lost 3 bases, and 8 bases lay between the germline ends. The CDR3 sequence is 12 residues long. Germline CDR1 is MNHNY and CDR2 is SVGAGI (reference sequence). The CDR3 sequence is CASSGVYYGYTF. CDR3 nucleotide sequence: TGTGCCAGCAGCGGGGTATACTATGGCTACACCTTC.

The chain is built from TRBV5-6 and TRBJ2-5; TRBD1 matches 8 bases. Trimming removed 4 bases from V and 6 bases from J; junction bases left unmatched: 5. CDR1 SGHDT and CDR2 YYEEEE come from the germline V gene. The CDR3 sequence is 13 residues long. The CDR3 loop is CASSRDRRKTQYF. CDR3 sequence (DNA): TGTGCCAGCAGCCGGGACAGGCGAAAGACCCAGTACTTC.